One sample yielded the 29 T cell receptor beta chains listed below, sequenced in a study of human T cells and chemical hapten exposure. The time point is: healthy volunteer bleed at 2 weeks. Whole blood that had not been fractionated was the source of extracted total RNA. In TCRdb, the RACE reads were re-called with MiXCR into one record per CDR3 protein. The sample shows roughly 120,000 distinct CDR3 sequences, approximately 9.1% of them seen only once. Sequencing was performed on whole blood. All receptors derive from a male donor in good health. Some clones in this sample may be carry-over from other donors' samples.

This clonotype has just a few counts. The CDR3 DNA is TGTGCCAGCAGCGGGGAGGAGGCTTTCTTT. As protein: CASSGEEAFF. The V call is TRBV7-6, the J call TRBJ1-1; D gene ambiguous. Germline values: CDR1 SGHVS, CDR2 FNYEAQ. V dropped 5 bases and J dropped 11 bases, with 9 bases sitting between them. The CDR3 length is 10 residues.

This clonotype appeared a few times. The CDR3 DNA reads as TGCAGTGCCAGACCGGGACACAGCACCGGGGAGCTGTTTTTT. This sequence encodes CSARPGHSTGELFF. The chain recombines TRBV20-1 with TRBJ2-2; tentatively, D is TRBD1 (6 bases). Trimming left V 6 bases short and J 4 bases short, with 15 bases between. The CDR3 contains 14 residues. In germline, CDR1 is DFQATT, CDR2 SNEGSKA (reference sequence).

This clonotype has a count of ten or more. This chain joins TRBV18 and TRBJ2-5; D uncertain. The CDR3 runs 13 residues. CDR1 KGHSH and CDR2 LQKENI come from the germline V gene. V was cut by 2 bases and J by 0 bases, with 4 bases left in between. The DNA of the CDR3 is TGTGCCAGCTCACCAAGTTACCAAGAGACCCAGTACTTC. Its translation is CASSPSYQETQYF.

This chain uses TRBV5-1 with TRBJ2-3, with D perhaps matching TRBD1 (5 bases). The CDR3 runs 15 residues. Germline V lookup: CDR1 SGHRS, CDR2 YFSETQ. V was trimmed by 0 bases and J by 0 bases, leaving 8 bases between them. For the CDR3, the DNA is TGCGCCAGCAGCTTGGGACAGCTTAGCACAGATACGCAGTATTTT. This sequence encodes CASSLGQLSTDTQYF.

At least ten counts were recorded for this clonotype. The rearrangement uses TRBV10-3 and TRBJ2-3; D is possibly TRBD1 (5 bases). Germline V gene lookup returns CDR1 ENHRY and CDR2 SYGVKD. Trimming cost V 5 bases and J 6 bases, with 21 bases left between them. There are 16 residues in the CDR3. Here the CDR3 reads CAISPVPGQFSDTQYF. The CDR3 nucleotides read TGTGCCATCAGTCCCGTGCCCGGACAATTTTCGGATACGCAGTATTTT.

This chain uses TRBV7-6 with TRBJ1-1; D possibly corresponds to TRBD1 (6 bases). The CDR3 contains 13 residues. Germline V gives CDR1 SGHVS, CDR2 FNYEAQ. The CDR3 loop reads CATREGVGTEAFF. The CDR3 DNA sequence: TGTGCAACCAGAGAGGGGGTAGGCACTGAAGCTTTCTTT.

The table lists this clonotype with a few counts. The V call is TRBV7-9, the J call TRBJ2-7; 9 bases line up with TRBD1. The CDR3 consists of 16 residues. Germline CDR1 is SEHNR and CDR2 is FQNEAQ (reference sequence). V lost 5 bases and J lost 0; bases outside the gene matches: 8. CDR3 protein: CASSLEGQGSSYEQYF. The CDR3 DNA sequence: TGTGCCAGCAGCCTAGAGGGACAGGGAAGCTCCTACGAGCAGTACTTC.

There are many counts of this clonotype. The chain carries TRBV11-3 and TRBJ2-7, with D unclear. The CDR3 has 11 residues. In germline, CDR1 is SGHNT, CDR2 YENEEA. Trimming took 4 bases from V and 5 from J, leaving 6 bases between them. The CDR3 region has the DNA TGTGCCAGCAGCTCCGGAAACGAGCAGTACTTC. Its protein is CASSSGNEQYF.

CDR3 bases: TGTGCCAGTAGTACCCAATTCGACAGGACCCCTCGCAATCAGCCCCAGCATTTT. Residues: CASSTQFDRTPRNQPQHF. The rearrangement uses TRBV19 and TRBJ1-5, with a possible D match to TRBD1 (6 bases). In germline, CDR1 is LNHDA, CDR2 SQIVND (reference sequence). The V gene lost 4 bases and the J gene lost 2 bases, with 21 bases spanning the gap. The length of the CDR3 is 18 residues.

This clonotype appeared a few times. The chain employs TRBV6-5 and TRBJ1-1, with D possibly being TRBD1 (5 bases). V was trimmed by 5 bases and J by 1 base, leaving 17 bases between them. The CDR3 contains 16 residues. Germline V gene data show CDR1 as MNHEY and CDR2 as SVGAGI. CDR3 in DNA: TGTGCCAGCAGTGGAATCGGCCGGGGGGAGAACACTGAAGCTTTCTTT. Protein: CASSGIGRGENTEAFF.

The sample holds many counts of this clonotype. This chain uses TRBV7-9 with TRBJ2-5; D ambiguous. Germline V lookup: CDR1 SEHNR, CDR2 FQNEAQ (reference sequence). Between the trimmed V and J ends, which lost 1 base and 2 bases, there was a span of 8 bases. The CDR3 spans 14 residues. In DNA, the CDR3 is TGTGCCAGCAGCTTAGTAAACAGACAAGAGACCCAGTACTTC. Protein product: CASSLVNRQETQYF. The full variable domain, in which reference TRBV7-9 and TRBJ2-5 provide the parts outside the CDR3, is DTGVSQNPRHKITKRGQNVTFRCDPISEHNRLYWYRQTLGQGPEFLTYFQNEAQLEKSRLLSDRFSAERPKGSFSTLEIQRTEQGDSAMYLCASSLVNRQETQYFGPGTRLLVL.

The rearrangement joins TRBV3-1 to TRBJ2-1; D is possibly TRBD2 (6 bases). Trimming stripped 0 bases from V and 12 bases from J, with 15 bases between. The CDR3 has 14 amino acids. Germline assignment: CDR1 LGHDT and CDR2 YNNKEL (reference sequence). For the CDR3, the DNA is TGTGCCAGCAGCCAAGACCCGGGACTGCAAGGGCAGTTCTTC. Translating gives CASSQDPGLQGQFF.

The J gene is TRBJ1-5, the V gene TRBV10-3; possible D gene TRBD1, 5 bases. V was clipped by 4 bases and J by 2 bases, with 12 bases between them. Looked up from germline, CDR1 is ENHRY and CDR2 is SYGVKD. This CDR3 contains 15 residues. This CDR3 is CAISVGGKGNQPQHF. CDR3 sequence (DNA): TGTGCCATCAGTGTTGGGGGGAAAGGCAATCAGCCCCAGCATTTT.

Many counts were recorded for this clonotype. This chain connects TRBV6-2 or TRBV6-3 to TRBJ1-2; D not resolved. The V end was cut by 2 bases, the J end by 3 bases, with 4 bases between. The CDR3 has 12 amino acids. Germline loops: CDR1 MNHEY, CDR2 SVGEGT. The CDR3 nucleotides read TGTGCCAGCAGTTACCCCGACTATGGCTACACCTTC. This sequence encodes CASSYPDYGYTF.

This rearrangement joins TRBV4-3 to TRBJ1-5; D uncertain. V shed 0 bases and J shed 2 bases, with 14 bases lying between them. CDR1 and CDR2 (germline): LGHNA, YSLEER. The CDR3 sequence is 17 residues long. Here the CDR3 DNA reads TGCGCCAGCAGCCAAGATGGACTCGCGGCGGGCAATCAGCCCCAGCATTTT. Translating it yields CASSQDGLAAGNQPQHF.

This clonotype was found many times. The chain joins TRBV12-5 to TRBJ2-2, with 7 bases identical to TRBD2. With 3 bases clipped from V and 6 bases from J, the junction kept 10 bases outside the gene matches. The CDR3 loop spans 16 amino acids. Germline V gene lookup returns CDR1 LGHNT and CDR2 FRNRAP. CDR3 protein: CASGFLTGLMAGELFF. CDR3 sequence (DNA): TGTGCTAGTGGTTTCCTTACGGGACTAATGGCCGGGGAGCTGTTTTTT.

The chain carries TRBV4-1 and TRBJ2-7; D could derive from TRBD1 or TRBD2 (6 bases each). Per germline, CDR1 MGHRA and CDR2 YSYEKL. This CDR3 comprises 16 residues. V lost 0 bases and J 3 bases, leaving 15 bases between the germline ends. CDR3 sequence: CASSQEEGDIRYEQYF. For the CDR3, the DNA is TGCGCCAGCAGCCAAGAGGAGGGGGACATTCGCTACGAGCAGTACTTC.

The sample holds a few counts of this clonotype. The rearrangement links TRBV4-3 to TRBJ1-5; weak D call: TRBD1 (6 bases). The germline V and J ends were trimmed by 0 bases and 6 bases, with 15 bases remaining between them. The CDR3 contains 16 residues. Germline V gene lookup returns CDR1 LGHNA and CDR2 YSLEER. The CDR3 region has the DNA TGCGCCAGCAGCCAAGATCCAAACAGGGAAGGTCAGCCCCAGCATTTT. This codes for CASSQDPNREGQPQHF.

This clonotype showed up many times. V is TRBV10-3 and J is TRBJ2-3, with D perhaps given as TRBD1 or TRBD2 (5 bases each). V was trimmed by 7 bases and J by 0 bases, leaving 11 bases between them. The CDR3 covers 14 residues. Germline lookup yields CDR1 ENHRY and CDR2 SYGVKD. The CDR3 region has the DNA TGTGCCATCAAGGGGAGTCCTAGCACAGATACGCAGTATTTT. As protein: CAIKGSPSTDTQYF.

There are a few counts of this clonotype. The chain couples TRBV19 to TRBJ2-1, with 7 bases fitting TRBD2. Per germline, CDR1 LNHDA and CDR2 SQIVND (reference sequence). The trim removed 8 bases at V and 6 bases at J, leaving 4 bases unmatched. The CDR3 runs to 12 residues. The CDR3 here is CASWGRGNEQFF. CDR3 nucleotides: TGTGCCAGTTGGGGGAGGGGCAATGAGCAGTTCTTC.

This clonotype was recorded many times. The genes are TRBV12-3 or TRBV12-4 and TRBJ2-2; 10 bases match TRBD1. The CDR3 extends over 15 amino acids. V shed 3 bases and J 4 bases; nucleotides not matched to a gene: 2. The CDR3 sequence: CASSFGTGVTGELFF. The DNA of the CDR3 is TGTGCCAGCAGTTTTGGGACAGGGGTCACCGGGGAGCTGTTTTTT.

The rearrangement uses TRBV4-1 and TRBJ1-1, with D uncertain. The V gene lost 4 bases and the J gene lost 6 bases, with 15 bases spanning the gap. There are 14 residues in the CDR3. From germline, CDR1 is MGHRA and CDR2 YSYEKL. The chain's CDR3 is CASSPEAGSAEAFF. CDR3 coding DNA: TGCGCCAGCAGCCCTGAAGCAGGCTCCGCTGAAGCTTTCTTT.

The J gene is TRBJ1-1, the V gene TRBV10-3; 8 bases map to TRBD1. Germline V gives CDR1 ENHRY, CDR2 SYGVKD. The CDR3 contains 13 residues. After removal of 6 bases from V and 0 bases from J, the junction contained 0 bases not matched to a gene. The CDR3 DNA sequence: TGTGCCATCAGGGACAGGGTGAACACTGAAGCTTTCTTT. Residues: CAIRDRVNTEAFF.

This clonotype was seen only a few times. The rearrangement joins TRBV6-5 to TRBJ2-5; D assignment may be TRBD1 or TRBD2 (5 bases each). V lost 0 bases and J 1 base, leaving 9 bases between the germline ends. This CDR3 spans 15 amino acids. Germline lookup yields CDR1 MNHEY and CDR2 SVGAGI. The CDR3 region has the DNA TGTGCCAGCAGTTACTCCGGGGCGTTCCAAGAGACCCAGTACTTC. This encodes CASSYSGAFQETQYF.

This chain joins TRBV20-1 and TRBJ2-1; TRBD2 matches 9 bases. Germline V lookup: CDR1 DFQATT, CDR2 SNEGSKA (reference sequence). This CDR3 has 13 amino acids. The V gene end was trimmed by 6 bases and the J gene end by 6 bases; junction bases not matched to a gene: 6. CDR3 protein: CSAPGLAANEQFF. CDR3 coding DNA: TGCAGTGCGCCGGGACTAGCAGCCAATGAGCAGTTCTTC.

This clonotype turned up a few times. This rearrangement joins TRBV7-9 to TRBJ2-5; D ambiguous. Germline assignment: CDR1 SEHNR and CDR2 FQNEAQ (reference sequence). This CDR3 has 14 amino acids. Trimming left V 1 base short and J 2 bases short, with 8 bases between. The DNA of the CDR3 is TGTGCCAGCAGCTTAGGGCAGCTTCAAGAGACCCAGTACTTC. Translating it yields CASSLGQLQETQYF.

This clonotype turned up a few times. The genes are TRBV5-6 and TRBJ2-7; TRBD2 might be the D (6 bases). Germline loops: CDR1 SGHDT, CDR2 YYEEEE. This CDR3 region has 16 residues. V was trimmed by 2 bases and J by 2 bases, leaving 17 bases between them. Written as DNA, the CDR3 is TGTGCCAGCAGCTTCTCACCGGGAGACCCCCCCTACGAGCAGTACTTC. It translates to CASSFSPGDPPYEQYF.

This clonotype was seen ten or more times. CDR3 bases: TGTGCCAGCTCACCCGGTTTTGAGGGGGACTATGGCTACACCTTC. It is translated as CASSPGFEGDYGYTF. The V call is TRBV18, the J call TRBJ1-2, with D tentatively TRBD1 (6 bases). The CDR3 is made up of 15 amino acids. Trimming shortened V by 3 bases and J by 3 bases, and 14 bases separated the two germline ends. In germline, CDR1 is KGHSH, CDR2 LQKENI.

The sample holds many counts of this clonotype. The chain couples TRBV20-1 to TRBJ1-5, with D perhaps TRBD1 (5 bases). The V gene's germline CDR1 is DFQATT and CDR2 SNEGSKA (reference sequence). The CDR3 covers 13 residues. V was shortened by 4 bases and J by 2 bases, with 9 bases between the two germline ends. The CDR3 coding sequence is TGCAGTGCTAAACAAGGGGGCAATCAGCCCCAGCATTTT. It codes for CSAKQGGNQPQHF.